Below, 23 T cell receptor beta chains from the same sample are listed, as sequenced in a study of blood T cell repertoires in COVID-19. Libraries were prepared by immunoSEQ multiplex PCR; TCRdb keeps only in-frame clonotypes and omits some of them. The sample yields fewer than 150,000 clones, roughly 80% seen once. What was sequenced was PBMCs or T cells enriched from blood (not recorded which). All receptors come from a woman aged 18-29 years who had been exposed to COVID-19.

This chain joins TRBV7-2 and TRBJ1-4; 7 bases line up with TRBD1. Losses at the gene ends were 5 bases for V and 0 bases for J; bases not matched to a gene: 3. Germline lookup yields CDR1 SGHTA and CDR2 FQGNSA. This CDR3 has 15 residues. This chain's CDR3 is CASSPQGTTNEKLFF. The CDR3 coding sequence is TGTGCCAGCAGCCCACAGGGGACAACTAATGAAAAACTGTTTTTT.

The rearrangement joins TRBV5-1 to TRBJ1-1, with 8 positions matching TRBD1. This CDR3 contains 15 residues. Losses at the gene ends were 4 bases for V and 4 bases for J; bases not matched to a gene: 9. CDR1 SGHRS and CDR2 YFSETQ come from the germline V gene. CDR3: CASSVIGQGTTEAFF. CDR3 nucleotides: TGCGCCAGCAGCGTAATAGGACAGGGAACCACTGAAGCTTTCTTT.

The V and J genes are TRBV6-5 and TRBJ2-7; 8 bases are a match to TRBD1. The V gene's germline CDR1 is MNHEY and CDR2 SVGAGI. The CDR3 extends over 12 amino acids. The V and J ends lost 4 bases and 5 bases, in that order; junction bases with no gene match: 1. The CDR3 sequence is CASSLDRDEQYF. The CDR3 DNA follows: TGTGCCAGCAGTTTGGACAGGGACGAGCAGTACTTC.

This chain joins TRBV25-1 and TRBJ2-1, with 8 bases identical to TRBD2. Unmatched junction bases numbered 2, after V lost 4 bases and J lost 0 bases. The CDR3 runs 15 residues. Germline V CDR1 and CDR2: MGHDK, SYGVNS. The CDR3 DNA reads as TGTGCCAGCAGTGTCGGGACTAGCTCCTACAATGAGCAGTTCTTC. It yields the protein CASSVGTSSYNEQFF.

The chain combines TRBV7-9 with TRBJ1-3, with D unclear. V was shortened by 3 bases and J by 0 bases, with 6 bases between the two germline ends. Germline V gene sequence: CDR1 SEHNR, CDR2 FQNEAQ (reference sequence). The CDR3 contains 14 residues. The DNA for the CDR3 is TGTGCCAGCAGCTTCTCAGTCTCTGGAAACACCATATATTTT. Encoded protein: CASSFSVSGNTIYF.

A few counts support this clone. The J gene is TRBJ2-3, the V gene TRBV10-1; D is possibly TRBD2 (7 bases). The CDR3 length is 16 residues. Germline CDR1 reads WNHNN; CDR2 reads SYGVQD (reference sequence). V lost 3 bases and J lost 2, with 15 bases in between. The CDR3 reads CASSEGGAGDTDTQYF. The CDR3 DNA reads TGCGCCAGCAGTGAAGGGGGGGCAGGGGACACAGATACGCAGTATTTT.

The chain joins TRBV5-8 to TRBJ2-1; 9 positions agree with TRBD2. Trimming removed 4 bases from V and 7 bases from J; junction bases left unmatched: 9. Germline assignment: CDR1 SGHTS and CDR2 YDEGEE. The CDR3 has 15 amino acids. CDR3 loop: CASSRGVAGENEQFF. The CDR3 DNA reads TGTGCCAGCAGCCGCGGGGTAGCGGGAGAGAATGAGCAGTTCTTC.

The chain couples TRBV6-2 or TRBV6-3 to TRBJ1-1; 10 bases map to TRBD1. J was trimmed by 5 bases and V by 3 bases; bases with no gene match: 12. The germline gives CDR1 MNHEY, CDR2 SVGEGT. The CDR3 length is 17 residues. Here the CDR3 reads CASSYPSDRGHRTEAFF. CDR3 bases: TGTGCCAGCAGTTATCCCAGCGACAGGGGGCATAGGACTGAAGCTTTCTTT.

This rearrangement joins TRBV7-9 to TRBJ2-7, with D possibly matching TRBD2 (6 bases). The germline V gene encodes CDR1 SEHNR and CDR2 FQNEAQ (reference sequence). CDR3 length: 15 residues. V shed 4 bases and J shed 0 bases, with 13 bases lying between them. The CDR3, as DNA: TGTGCCAGCAGCTACTCCGGGACTCACTCCTACGAGCAGTACTTC. This sequence encodes CASSYSGTHSYEQYF.

The chain carries TRBV10-1 and TRBJ2-5, with 11 nucleotides matching TRBD2. V lost 8 bases, J lost 5 bases, and 25 bases stayed unmatched. Germline V CDR1 and CDR2: WNHNN, SYGVQD (reference sequence). This CDR3 spans 20 amino acids. CDR3 protein: CASPTPTSGRCFQEGETQYF. Written as DNA, the CDR3 is TGCGCCAGCCCCACCCCAACTAGCGGGAGATGTTTCCAGGAGGGGGAGACCCAGTACTTC.

Regarding this clone: Other DNA sequences within the sample encode an identical CDR3. The CDR3 here is CSASYRGQPQHF. As DNA, the CDR3 is TGCAGTGCTAGTTACAGGGGTCAGCCCCAGCATTTT. J is TRBJ1-5 and V is TRBV20-1; the match to TRBD1 covers 7 bases. J gave up 6 bases and V 3 bases, and 2 bases lay outside the gene matches. CDR1 DFQATT and CDR2 SNEGSKA come from the germline V gene (reference sequence). The CDR3 runs to 12 residues.

The chain employs TRBV30 and TRBJ1-6; 7 bases are shared with TRBD1. J lost 7 bases, V lost 0 bases, and 9 bases had no gene match. CDR3 length: 16 residues. Per germline, CDR1 GTSNPN and CDR2 SVGIG (reference sequence). CDR3 loop: CAWSVILGRGNSPLHF. CDR3 DNA: TGTGCCTGGAGTGTAATACTGGGCAGGGGGAATTCACCCCTCCACTTT.

V and J are TRBV9 and TRBJ2-2; D might be TRBD1 (5 bases). This CDR3 comprises 14 residues. Between the trimmed V and J ends, which lost 4 bases and 3 bases, there was a span of 10 bases. Germline CDR1 is SGDLS and CDR2 is YYNGEE. CDR3 nucleotides: TGTGCCAGCAGCTCCGACAGTTACACCGGGGAGCTGTTTTTT. Encoded protein: CASSSDSYTGELFF.

The rearrangement joins TRBV6-4 to TRBJ2-3; tentatively, D is TRBD1 (6 bases). CDR3 length: 15 amino acids. The V gene lost 4 bases and the J gene lost 0 bases, with 11 bases spanning the gap. Germline CDR1 and CDR2: MRHNA and SNTAGT. In nucleotides, the CDR3 is TGTGCCAGCAGTGTCGGGACACATAGCACAGATACGCAGTATTTT. As protein: CASSVGTHSTDTQYF.

The rearrangement links TRBV30 to TRBJ2-5; perhaps TRBD1 as D (6 bases). V was cut by 4 bases and J by 0 bases, with 12 bases left in between. This CDR3 comprises 14 residues. Germline CDR1 GTSNPN, CDR2 SVGIG (reference sequence). The CDR3 coding sequence is TGTGCCTGGAATCAGGGGATGTACCAAGAGACCCAGTACTTC. This gives the protein CAWNQGMYQETQYF. Supplemented by reference TRBV30 and TRBJ2-5, the full variable domain reads SQTIHQWPATLVQPVGSPLSLECTVEGTSNPNLYWYRQAAGRGLQLLFYSVGIGQISSEVPQNLSASRPQDRQFILSSKKLLLSDSGFYLCAWNQGMYQETQYFGPGTRLLVL.

Written as DNA, the CDR3 is TGTGCCTGGAGTGGTAAGAGGGGGGGATTGGAGCCCCAGCATTTT. Amino acids: CAWSGKRGGLEPQHF. This chain joins TRBV30 and TRBJ1-5, with D maybe TRBD1 (6 bases). The CDR3 covers 15 residues. V was trimmed by 1 base and J by 8 bases, leaving 18 bases between them. CDR1 is GTSNPN, CDR2 SVGIG, per germline (reference sequence).

This chain connects TRBV5-1 to TRBJ1-4, with TRBD1 matching over 7 bases. V shed 4 bases, J shed 6 bases, and the junction held 9 bases outside the gene matches. The CDR3 has 15 amino acids. Germline CDR1 reads SGHRS; CDR2 reads YFSETQ. Written as DNA, the CDR3 is TGCGCCAGCAGCGGAAGACAGGGAGGCGATGAAAAACTGTTTTTT. This codes for CASSGRQGGDEKLFF.

The chain joins TRBV18 to TRBJ1-3; D not certain. Germline CDR1 reads KGHSH; CDR2 reads LQKENI. Trimming removed 3 bases at V and 0 bases at J, with 6 bases between. The CDR3 length is 14 residues. The CDR3 DNA is TGTGCCAGCTCACCCACCGGCTCTGGAAACACCATATATTTT. Protein: CASSPTGSGNTIYF.

J is TRBJ2-7 and V is TRBV11-2; 10 nucleotides agree with TRBD2. The CDR3 extends over 15 amino acids. Germline V lookup: CDR1 SGHAT, CDR2 FQNNGV. The J segment lost 2 bases and the V segment lost 5 bases, leaving 6 bases of the junction unmatched. CDR3 residues: CASSTWTSGPYEQYF. In nucleotides, the CDR3 is TGTGCCAGCAGCACCTGGACTAGCGGTCCCTACGAGCAGTACTTC.

This clone was seen only a few times. The V gene is TRBV6-2 or TRBV6-3, the J gene TRBJ2-7; D is possibly TRBD2 (5 bases). Trimming took 4 bases from V and 2 from J, leaving 12 bases between them. The CDR3 loop spans 14 amino acids. Germline lookup yields CDR1 MNHEY and CDR2 SVGEGT. CDR3 coding DNA: TGTGCCAGCAGTTCTCGAGAGGGTGCCTACGAGCAGTACTTC. Residues: CASSSREGAYEQYF.

The chain has TRBV7-9 and TRBJ2-1, with a weak D call TRBD1 (7 bases). CDR1 is SEHNR and CDR2 is FQNEAQ in the germline V gene (reference sequence). CDR3 length equals 12 residues. With 5 bases removed from V and 9 bases from J, the gap between germline ends came to 11 bases. The CDR3 coding sequence is TGTGCCAGCAGCCCCCAGGGGGGTGAGCAGTTCTTC. Amino acids: CASSPQGGEQFF.

J is TRBJ1-2 and V is TRBV7-9; TRBD1 might be the D (5 bases). The length of the CDR3 is 13 residues. Per germline, CDR1 SEHNR and CDR2 FQNEAQ (reference sequence). V was shortened by 5 bases and J by 8 bases, with 15 bases between the two germline ends. The CDR3 DNA follows: TGTGCCAGCAGCGGTGCGGGGGTTCAGGGCTACACCTTC. It translates to CASSGAGVQGYTF. The whole variable domain, remainder taken from reference TRBV7-9 and TRBJ1-2, is DTGVSQNPRHKITKRGQNVTFRCDPISEHNRLYWYRQTLGQGPEFLTYFQNEAQLEKSRLLSDRFSAERPKGSFSTLEIQRTEQGDSAMYLCASSGAGVQGYTFGSGTRLTVV.

Only one count was recorded for this clone. The rearrangement uses TRBV7-9 and TRBJ1-2; a possible D gene is TRBD1 (5 bases). Germline lookup yields CDR1 SEHNR and CDR2 FQNEAQ (reference sequence). V was cut by 5 bases and J by 3 bases, with 16 bases left in between. The CDR3 loop spans 15 amino acids. The CDR3 sequence: CASSPLTAIHYGYTF. The CDR3 DNA reads as TGTGCCAGCAGCCCCCTGACAGCAATTCACTATGGCTACACCTTC.